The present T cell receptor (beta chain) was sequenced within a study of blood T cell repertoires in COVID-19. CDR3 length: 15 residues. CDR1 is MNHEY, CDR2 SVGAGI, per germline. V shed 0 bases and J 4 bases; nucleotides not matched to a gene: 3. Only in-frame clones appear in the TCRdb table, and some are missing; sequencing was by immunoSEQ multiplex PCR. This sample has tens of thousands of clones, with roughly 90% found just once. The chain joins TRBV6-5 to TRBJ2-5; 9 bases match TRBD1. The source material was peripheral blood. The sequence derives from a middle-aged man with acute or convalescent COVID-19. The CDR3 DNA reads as TGTGCCAGCAGTTACTCAACAGGGGGCGGAGAGACCCAGTACTTC. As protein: CASSYSTGGGETQYF.